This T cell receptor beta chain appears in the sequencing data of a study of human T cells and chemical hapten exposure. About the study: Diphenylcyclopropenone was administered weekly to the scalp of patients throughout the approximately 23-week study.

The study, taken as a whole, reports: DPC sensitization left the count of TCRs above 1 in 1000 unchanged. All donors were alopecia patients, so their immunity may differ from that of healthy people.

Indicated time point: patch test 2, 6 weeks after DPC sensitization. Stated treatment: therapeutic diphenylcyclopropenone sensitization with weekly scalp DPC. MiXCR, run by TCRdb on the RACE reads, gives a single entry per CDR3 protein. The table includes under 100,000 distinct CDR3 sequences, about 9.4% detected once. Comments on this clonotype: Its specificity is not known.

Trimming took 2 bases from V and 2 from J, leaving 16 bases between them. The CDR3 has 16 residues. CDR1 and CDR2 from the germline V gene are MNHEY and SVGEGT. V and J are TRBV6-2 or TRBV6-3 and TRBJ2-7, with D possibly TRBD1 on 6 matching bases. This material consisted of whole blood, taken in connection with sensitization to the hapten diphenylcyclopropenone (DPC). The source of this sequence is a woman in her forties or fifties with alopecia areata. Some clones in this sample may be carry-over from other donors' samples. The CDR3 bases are TGTGCCAGCAGTTACGTTGGACAGCGAAGAGCCTACGAGCAGTACTTC. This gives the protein CASSYVGQRRAYEQYF.